This TCR beta chain came from a study of CD8+ T cells in alopecia areata. Whole-study findings and limits: With tofacitinib ongoing, many expanded lesional clones persisted in both scalp and blood. The presence of one nonresponder keeps the tie between baseline CD8+ expansion and response uncertain.

RNA extraction was followed by reverse transcription into cDNA, which acted as the sequencing template. Using immunoSEQ multiplex PCR, the repertoire was profiled, and TCRdb retains in-frame clones only, with some absent. This sample carries around 100,000 clones, around 60% of them seen once, and the ten largest clones take roughly 15%. The sample holds a few counts of this clone. Its antigen is still unknown. Regarding treatment: oral pan-JAK inhibitor, 5-10 mg twice daily. Germline loops: CDR1 SEHNR, CDR2 FQNEAQ (reference sequence). V trimming: 1 base; J trimming: 5 bases; junction bases outside the gene matches: 11. The CDR3 loop spans 17 amino acids.

This TCR derives from a human donor with alopecia areata. Specimen: CD8+ T cells sorted from blood, collected at approximately week 55, from a patient treated with tofacitinib. This sequence joins TRBV7-9 and TRBJ2-1; 7 nucleotides line up with TRBD2. DNA for the CDR3: TGTGCCAGCAGCTTAGTAGAGTGGGGGGGTCCACACAATGAGCAGTTCTTC. Translation gives CASSLVEWGGPHNEQFF.